The rows below give T cell receptor beta chains drawn from one sample of a study of glioma-infiltrating T cells. MiXCR, run by TCRdb on the multiplex PCR reads, gives a single entry per CDR3 protein. This table holds some 160,000 distinct CDR3 sequences, around 42% found once. Material: glioma tissue, nonneoplastic brain tissue, or PBMCs (not recorded which). The source of these receptors is a human donor with low-grade glioma or glioblastoma, undergoing nonglioma brain surgery, or in good health (not recorded which). The CDR3 runs from the conserved cysteine through the conserved F or W. The order of the fields is CDR3 DNA, CDR3 protein, V gene, clone size, J gene, D gene. The D gene is left open where the match is weak. Rows give clone size only sometimes, using once, few, many, or a class for an expanded clone.

DNA: TGCAGTGGTTTCCGGGGAGATGGCACTGAAGCTTTCTTT
CDR3: CSGFRGDGTEAFF
V: TRBV20-1
size: many
J: TRBJ1-1
D: NA

DNA: TGTGCCAGCAGTGCGGTATTTATAGCGGGGCCTAGCAAAGATACGCAGTATTTT
CDR3: CASSAVFIAGPSKDTQYF
V: TRBV6-6
size: NA
J: TRBJ2-3
D: TRBD2

DNA: TGTGCCAGCAGTCCGGGACAGGGTACTGAAGCTTTCTTT
CDR3: CASSPGQGTEAFF
V: TRBV28
size: many
J: TRBJ1-1
D: TRBD1

DNA: TGTGCCAGTAGTACTCTCGGTGAGCAGTTCTTC
CDR3: CASSTLGEQFF
V: TRBV19
size: few
J: TRBJ2-1
D: NA

DNA: TGCAGTGATAAGCCATCAGCTGTGTATACGCGGTATTTT
CDR3: CSDKPSAVYTRYF
V: TRBV20-1
size: NA
J: TRBJ2-3
D: NA

DNA: TGTGCCAGCAGTTTCTCTGGACTAGCGGAGAACAATGAGCAGTTCTTC
CDR3: CASSFSGLAENNEQFF
V: TRBV27
size: many
J: TRBJ2-1
D: TRBD2

DNA: TGTGCCAGCCTAACGGGGAGCAATCAGCCCCAGCATTTT
CDR3: CASLTGSNQPQHF
V: TRBV28
size: many
J: TRBJ1-5
D: NA

DNA: TGTGCCAGCAGTGAAGCTTGCAGGGTTGCCACAGATACGAAGTATTTT
CDR3: CASSEACRVATDTKYF
V: TRBV6-1
size: NA
J: TRBJ2-3
D: NA

DNA: TGCAGTGCCCCGACAGGGGAGTTCAATCAGCCCCAGCATTTT
CDR3: CSAPTGEFNQPQHF
V: TRBV20-1
size: many
J: TRBJ1-5
D: TRBD1

DNA: TGTGCCAGCTCGTTATCCCGGGTTAATAATGGCTACACCTTC
CDR3: CASSLSRVNNGYTF
V: TRBV2
size: few
J: TRBJ1-2
D: NA